One and the same sample provided the 9 T cell receptor beta chains below, sequenced in a study of cytomegalovirus exposure and HLA in healthy donors. In the PCR, 60 Vbeta and 13 Jbeta primers were used. Only in-frame clones appear in the TCRdb table, and some are missing; sequencing was by immunoSEQ multiplex PCR. Of some 200,000 clones listed, about 70% are singletons. Sequenced material: PBMCs. The receptors stem from a young woman in good health and CMV-seronegative.

V gene TRBV14 combines with J gene TRBJ2-7; D is uncertain. The CDR3 spans 14 residues. V lost 4 bases and J lost 1, with 11 bases in between. Looked up from germline, CDR1 is SGHDN and CDR2 is FVKESK. Here the CDR3 DNA reads TGTGCCAGCAGCCCGTCTCGGGTGTCCTACGAGCAGTACTTC. Its protein is CASSPSRVSYEQYF.

This chain joins TRBV5-1 and TRBJ2-3, with TRBD1 matching over 7 bases. The CDR3 has 14 residues. Germline values: CDR1 SGHRS, CDR2 YFSETQ. V shed 4 bases, J shed 0 bases, and the junction held 2 bases outside the gene matches. The CDR3 sequence is CASSPGQSTDTQYF. The CDR3 region has the DNA TGCGCCAGCAGCCCGGGACAGAGCACAGATACGCAGTATTTT.

The chain employs TRBV4-3 and TRBJ2-7; 8 nucleotides match TRBD1. V dropped 4 bases and J dropped 3; count of bases not matched to a gene: 8. CDR3 size: 15 residues. Per germline, CDR1 LGHNA and CDR2 YSLEER. This chain's CDR3 is CASSRQGQGVYEQYF. The CDR3 DNA is TGCGCCAGCAGCCGCCAAGGACAGGGTGTCTACGAGCAGTACTTC.

The chain combines TRBV30 with TRBJ1-5; D remains unclear. Germline V gene lookup returns CDR1 GTSNPN and CDR2 SVGIG (reference sequence). Trimming took off 2 bases at V and 0 bases at J, with 8 bases between the two ends. The CDR3 is 14 residues long. The CDR3 DNA follows: TGTGCCTGGAGTAGTACAAATAGCAATCAGCCCCAGCATTTT. Its translation is CAWSSTNSNQPQHF.

The V and J genes are TRBV6-5 and TRBJ2-5, with TRBD2 matching 9 bases. The tail of the sequence fits TRBJ2-7 better, so the J call may be wrong. This CDR3 is 15 amino acids long. Germline V lookup: CDR1 MNHEY, CDR2 SVGAGI. The CDR3 sequence is CASSRLAVSSYEQYF. CDR3 nucleotides: TGTGCCAGCAGTCGACTAGCGGTAAGCTCCTACGAGCAGTACTTC.

The chain is built from TRBV7-8 and TRBJ2-2; D is undetermined. The germline V and J ends were trimmed by 3 bases and 5 bases, with 4 bases remaining between them. Germline values: CDR1 SGHVS, CDR2 FQNEAQ. The CDR3 runs to 12 residues. The CDR3 here is CASSFTTGELFF. The DNA for the CDR3 is TGTGCCAGCAGCTTTACTACCGGGGAGCTGTTTTTT.

This rearrangement joins TRBV5-4 to TRBJ2-7; 7 bases align to TRBD2. The germline V gene has CDR1 SGHNT and CDR2 YYREEE (reference sequence). The CDR3 is 17 amino acids. The ends lost 0 bases at V and 1 base at J; junction bases unmatched: 10. The CDR3 region is CASSLAGRRERSYEQYF. CDR3 nucleotide sequence: TGTGCCAGCAGCTTGGCCGGCCGGCGGGAGAGGTCCTACGAGCAGTACTTC.

This chain joins TRBV7-2 and TRBJ2-7, with 8 bases lining up with TRBD1. J was trimmed by 2 bases and V by 1 base; bases with no gene match: 4. The length of the CDR3 is 15 residues. Germline loops: CDR1 SGHTA, CDR2 FQGNSA. CDR3 loop: CASSLETGAPYEQYF. CDR3 DNA: TGTGCCAGCAGCTTAGAGACAGGGGCCCCCTACGAGCAGTACTTC.

The chain has TRBV7-6 and TRBJ2-7; 9 bases map to TRBD1. Germline-derived CDR1 and CDR2 are SGHVS and FNYEAQ. V dropped 3 bases and J dropped 2; count of bases not matched to a gene: 2. The length of the CDR3 is 14 residues. The DNA of the CDR3 is TGTGCCAGCAGCTTCGGGACAGGGACCTACGAGCAGTACTTC. Translating it yields CASSFGTGTYEQYF.